Shown below are 32 T cell receptor beta chains from a single sample sequenced in a study of liver allograft versus peripheral blood T cells. Across the study: The authors compared T cell receptor repertoires in transplanted livers with those in the peripheral blood of recipients.

TCRdb called the reads again in MiXCR, with one record for every CDR3 protein. The sample consists of about 2,100 distinct CDR3 sequences, roughly 15% of them appearing once. The source of these receptors is a human patient who had a liver transplant. Some T cells may have come from the graft donor.

By frequency in the sample, this clonotype is medium-sized. The chain combines TRBV30 with TRBJ1-6; 7 bases map to TRBD1. CDR3 length: 14 amino acids. Germline trimming cut 4 bases from V and 5 bases from J; bases unmatched to any gene: 5. Germline V CDR1 and CDR2: GTSNPN, SVGIG (reference sequence). The CDR3 sequence is CAWTWDSNNSPLHF. The CDR3 coding sequence is TGTGCCTGGACCTGGGACAGCAATAATTCACCCCTCCACTTT.

CDR3 DNA: TGCAGCGTTGAGAAAGGGGGGCTATCCACCTTC. Amino acid sequence: CSVEKGGLSTF. The chain employs TRBV29-1 and TRBJ1-2; D possibly corresponds to TRBD1 (6 bases). Germline V CDR1 and CDR2: SQVTM, ANQGSEA. V lost 3 bases, J lost 13 bases, and 15 bases lay in between. The CDR3 has 11 residues.

This clonotype is medium-sized by share. This chain connects TRBV30 to TRBJ2-7; D perhaps matches TRBD1 (6 bases). CDR1 and CDR2 (germline): GTSNPN, SVGIG (reference sequence). Trimming removed 3 bases at V and 7 bases at J, with 13 bases between. The CDR3 covers 12 residues. CDR3 residues: CAWSLDRFEQYF. DNA for the CDR3: TGTGCCTGGAGCTTAGACAGGTTTGAGCAGTACTTC.

By sample fraction, this clonotype is medium-sized (0.01 to 0.1%). This sequence joins TRBV20-1 and TRBJ1-2; tentative D call: TRBD1 (6 bases). CDR1 and CDR2 (germline): DFQATT, SNEGSKA (reference sequence). This CDR3 spans 14 amino acids. Trimming took 1 base from V and 2 from J, leaving 11 bases between them. CDR3 coding DNA: TGCAGTGCTAGAGGCGGGGGGCGAAACTATGGCTACACCTTC. It is translated as CSARGGGRNYGYTF.

V is TRBV6-6 and J is TRBJ2-3; the D gene is possibly TRBD2 (7 bases). Trimming shortened V by 0 bases and J by 6 bases, and 19 bases separated the two germline ends. Germline CDR1 and CDR2: MNHNY and SVGAGI (reference sequence). This CDR3 has 17 residues. The CDR3, as DNA: TGTGCCAGCAGTTACTCGGAGCCGGGGGGCCTTTTGGATACGCAGTATTTT. Translated, it gives CASSYSEPGGLLDTQYF.

This clonotype was recorded many times. The chain links TRBV7-9 to TRBJ1-2; D uncertain. CDR1 is SEHNR and CDR2 is FQNEAQ in the germline V gene (reference sequence). Trimming left V 4 bases short and J 8 bases short, with 14 bases between. This CDR3 spans 13 amino acids. CDR3 sequence (DNA): TGTGCCAGCAGCTCCATTGACGGTCTAGGCTACACCTTC. It specifies CASSSIDGLGYTF.

The chain couples TRBV2 to TRBJ2-5; D is undetermined. From germline, CDR1 is SNHLY and CDR2 FYNNEI. CDR3 length: 18 residues. The V gene lost 6 bases and the J gene lost 3 bases, with 26 bases spanning the gap. This chain's CDR3 is CASRQGRGTAIDKETQYF. DNA for the CDR3: TGTGCCAGCAGACAAGGACGAGGAACGGCTATAGATAAAGAGACCCAGTACTTC.

As concerns this clonotype: A far more abundant clone sits one base away, making this likely a read error. V gene TRBV10-3 combines with J gene TRBJ1-2; a weak D match, TRBD1 (5 bases). The CDR3 is 14 amino acids. The ends were cut back, 5 bases at V and 4 bases at J, with 14 bases in the middle. CDR1 ENHRY and CDR2 SYGVKD come from the germline V gene. The CDR3 DNA reads TGTGCCATCAGTTACCGACAGATTCTCTATGGCTACACCTTC. Amino acid sequence: CAISYRQILYGYTF.

V gene TRBV6-1 combines with J gene TRBJ1-2, with D possibly matching TRBD1 (6 bases). Germline V gives CDR1 MNHNS, CDR2 SASEGT. V was shortened by 8 bases and J by 8 bases, with 15 bases between the two germline ends. The length of the CDR3 is 12 residues. CDR3 sequence (DNA): TGTGCCAGCTCTTACAGGGATCAGGGCTACACCTTC. Encoded protein: CASSYRDQGYTF.

With respect to this clonotype: A far larger clone lies a single base away; this is likely a read error. This chain connects TRBV3-1 to TRBJ2-7; D may be TRBD1 (6 bases). The germline CDR1 and CDR2 sequences are LGHDT and YNNKEL (reference sequence). This CDR3 is 15 amino acids long. Trimming left V 5 bases short and J 1 base short, with 15 bases between. DNA of the CDR3: TGTGCCAGCAGCTCAGATGGGACAAGATCCTACGAGCAGTACTTC. Its translation is CASSSDGTRSYEQYF.

This clonotype ranks as medium-sized (0.01 to 0.1%). V usage is TRBV9 and J usage is TRBJ2-1; D not resolved. The CDR3 loop spans 16 amino acids. Germline CDR1 SGDLS, CDR2 YYNGEE. Trimming removed 0 bases from V and 8 bases from J, with 18 bases in between. CDR3 in amino acids: CASSVGGTPYFDEQFF. The CDR3, as DNA: TGTGCCAGCAGCGTAGGGGGAACTCCCTACTTCGATGAGCAGTTCTTC.

The genes are TRBV18 and TRBJ1-4, with TRBD1 as a possible D gene (5 bases). Germline CDR1 is KGHSH and CDR2 is LQKENI. The CDR3 loop spans 16 amino acids. V was cut by 2 bases and J by 0 bases, with 10 bases left in between. Written as DNA, the CDR3 is TGTGCCAGCTCACCAGACAGCGGAGCAACTAATGAAAAACTGTTTTTT. Amino acids: CASSPDSGATNEKLFF.

By share, this clonotype ranks as medium-sized. The CDR3 DNA reads TGCAGTGCTAGATCAGGGGACAGGCGAGAGGGGGGTGGCTACACCTTC. Translated, it gives CSARSGDRREGGGYTF. The chain links TRBV20-1 to TRBJ1-2; 8 bases fit TRBD1. The CDR3 length is 16 residues. Germline V gives CDR1 DFQATT, CDR2 SNEGSKA (reference sequence). V lost 2 bases, J lost 7 bases, and 15 bases stayed unmatched.

By share of the sample, this clonotype is large. The chain carries TRBV18 and TRBJ1-2; TRBD1 might be the D (6 bases). V lost 3 bases and J 2 bases, leaving 13 bases between the germline ends. The CDR3 sequence is 15 residues long. Per germline, CDR1 KGHSH and CDR2 LQKENI. CDR3 protein: CASSPVDRQNYGYTF. The CDR3 bases are TGTGCCAGCTCACCGGTCGACAGGCAAAACTATGGCTACACCTTC. Looking up the rest from reference TRBV18 and TRBJ1-2 gives the full variable domain: NAGVMQNPRHLVRRRGQEARLRCSPMKGHSHVYWYRQLPEEGLKFMVYLQKENIIDESGMPKERFSAEFPKEGPSILRIQQVVRGDSAAYFCASSPVDRQNYGYTFGSGTRLTVV.

In its sample, this clonotype ranks as medium-sized. V is TRBV12-3 or TRBV12-4 and J is TRBJ1-6, with TRBD1 matching over 9 bases. The CDR3 spans 14 residues. V was clipped by 6 bases and J by 9 bases; unmatched bases: 6. This chain's CDR3 is CASSGQGRRSPLHF. In DNA, the CDR3 is TGTGCCAGCAGCGGACAGGGGAGACGTTCACCCCTCCACTTT.

Concerning this clonotype: No conserved phenylalanine or tryptophan ends this CDR3, so it is likely a read error. The CDR3 coding sequence is TGTGTCACCAGCAGAGTAGTGGGCACTGAAGCTTTCCTT. It specifies CVTSRVVGTEAFL. The chain carries TRBV15 and TRBJ1-1, with D unresolved. The CDR3 spans 13 residues. CDR1 is LNHNV and CDR2 is YYDKDF in the germline V gene (reference sequence).

This clonotype was seen more than once but under ten times. The CDR3 protein is CASSQAGQGTKAFF. Here the CDR3 DNA reads TGTGCCAGCAGCCAGGCGGGACAGGGTACAAAAGCTTTCTTT. The chain has TRBV3-1 and TRBJ1-1, with 9 bases aligning to TRBD1. The CDR3 loop spans 14 amino acids. The V gene's germline CDR1 is LGHDT and CDR2 YNNKEL (reference sequence). Trimming at V came to 3 bases and at J to 9 bases, leaving 8 bases not matched to a gene.

This clonotype is medium-sized (0.01 to 0.1%). The CDR3: CAWSPGGGGYTF. The CDR3 DNA sequence: TGTGCCTGGTCTCCAGGGGGCGGCGGCTACACCTTC. This chain uses TRBV30 with TRBJ1-2, with 8 nucleotides matching TRBD1. Trimming cost V 5 bases and J 8 bases; bases outside gene matches: 7. CDR3 length: 12 amino acids. The V gene's germline CDR1 is GTSNPN and CDR2 SVGIG (reference sequence).

This clonotype is categorized as medium-sized (0.01 to 0.1%). The CDR3 protein is CASSRRNTGELFF. In DNA form, the CDR3 reads TGTGCCAGCAGTCGACGGAACACCGGGGAGCTGTTTTTT. This rearrangement joins TRBV6-5 to TRBJ2-2, with unresolved D. Between the trimmed V and J ends, which lost 5 bases and 1 base, there was a span of 5 bases. CDR1 MNHEY and CDR2 SVGAGI come from the germline V gene. The CDR3 extends over 13 amino acids.

As to this clonotype: With a much larger clone just one base away, this may be a read error. The rearrangement joins TRBV18 to TRBJ2-5, with unresolved D. The germline CDR1 and CDR2 sequences are KGHSH and LQKENI. This CDR3 is 11 amino acids long. CDR3 loop: CVSSPKETQYF. The CDR3 DNA reads as TGTGTCAGCTCACCTAAAGAGACCCAGTACTTC. Filled out from reference TRBV18 and TRBJ2-5, the complete variable domain reads NAGVMQNPRHLVRRRGQEARLRCSPMKGHSHVYWYRQLPEEGLKFMVYLQKENIIDESGMPKERFSAEFPKEGPSILRIQQVVRGDSAAYFCVSSPKETQYFGPGTRLLVL.

The rearrangement uses TRBV7-9 and TRBJ2-3, with D perhaps TRBD1 or TRBD2 (5 bases each). CDR1 is SEHNR and CDR2 is FQNEAQ in the germline V gene (reference sequence). V was pared by 5 bases and J by 1 base, with 16 bases between. The CDR3 is 16 residues long. The CDR3 DNA follows: TGTGCCAGCAGCCCCTATTTGTTGGGGGGCACAGATACGCAGTATTTT. The encoded protein is CASSPYLLGGTDTQYF.

This clonotype is deemed medium-sized. The genes are TRBV2 and TRBJ1-2, with D tentatively TRBD1 (6 bases). Trimming removed 5 bases from V and 2 bases from J, with 15 bases in between. From germline, CDR1 is SNHLY and CDR2 FYNNEI. The CDR3 is 15 residues long. In nucleotides, the CDR3 is TGTGCCAGCAGTCCCTCCCCCCAGGGGAACTATGGCTACACCTTC. It specifies CASSPSPQGNYGYTF.

This clonotype is classed as large. The chain is built from TRBV20-1 and TRBJ1-2, with 7 bases that match TRBD1. The CDR3 length is 13 residues. The V gene end was trimmed by 5 bases and the J gene end by 0 bases; junction bases not matched to a gene: 3. Per the germline V gene, CDR1 is DFQATT and CDR2 is SNEGSKA (reference sequence). The chain's CDR3 is CSAVTGSNYGYTF. The CDR3, as DNA: TGCAGTGCTGTGACAGGGTCTAACTATGGCTACACCTTC.

This rearrangement joins TRBV6-2 or TRBV6-3 to TRBJ2-3; no reliable D call. There are 12 residues in the CDR3. Trimming took off 7 bases at V and 5 bases at J, with 10 bases between the two ends. From germline, CDR1 is MNHEY and CDR2 SVGEGT. CDR3 loop: CASTHLGDTQYF. The CDR3 nucleotides are TGTGCCAGCACCCACCTGGGAGATACGCAGTATTTT.

This clonotype was seen more than once but under ten times. The V call is TRBV2, the J call TRBJ1-1, with no clear D. The CDR3 is made up of 13 amino acids. Germline V gene data show CDR1 as SNHLY and CDR2 as FYNNEI. V was clipped by 3 bases and J by 8 bases, with 13 bases between them. This chain's CDR3 is CASSERVWGEAFF. CDR3 DNA sequence: TGTGCCAGCAGTGAGCGGGTGTGGGGAGAAGCTTTCTTT.

This chain joins TRBV6-1 and TRBJ1-5, with TRBD1 identical over 8 bases. With 5 bases clipped from V and 12 bases from J, the junction kept 12 bases outside the gene matches. CDR3 length: 14 residues. From germline, CDR1 is MNHNS and CDR2 SASEGT. The CDR3 protein is CASSLGQGAGGQHF. CDR3 coding DNA: TGTGCCAGCAGTTTAGGACAGGGAGCCGGGGGCCAGCATTTT.

The genes are TRBV7-9 and TRBJ1-3; possibly TRBD1 for D (5 bases). The CDR3 has 16 residues. Germline CDR1 is SEHNR and CDR2 is FQNEAQ (reference sequence). Trimming removed 2 bases from V and 0 bases from J, with 11 bases in between. The CDR3 DNA sequence: TGTGCCAGCAGCTTATGGGGCAGGAGCTCTGGAAACACCATATATTTT. Its protein is CASSLWGRSSGNTIYF.

By share, this clonotype ranks as medium-sized. The gene calls are TRBV2 and TRBJ1-6, with D maybe TRBD1 (6 bases). Germline V gene lookup returns CDR1 SNHLY and CDR2 FYNNEI. The CDR3 runs 14 residues. Trimming took off 6 bases at V and 7 bases at J, with 13 bases between the two ends. CDR3 residues: CASSPTGRNSPLHF. CDR3 sequence (DNA): TGTGCCAGCAGCCCCACAGGGAGGAATTCACCCCTCCACTTT.

This clonotype is classed as large. The V and J genes are TRBV6-5 and TRBJ1-2; no firm D call. Germline-derived CDR1 and CDR2 are MNHEY and SVGAGI. The CDR3 is 14 amino acids. V was pared by 5 bases and J by 2 bases, with 12 bases between. CDR3 loop: CASSEYTTNYGYTF. Written as DNA, the CDR3 is TGTGCCAGCAGTGAATATACGACGAACTATGGCTACACCTTC.

This clonotype counts as large. This chain joins TRBV6-6 and TRBJ1-2; no firm D call. Looked up from germline, CDR1 is MNHNY and CDR2 is SVGAGI (reference sequence). V was shortened by 0 bases and J by 4 bases, with 12 bases between the two germline ends. The CDR3 length is 15 residues. The chain's CDR3 is CASSYSITSGYGYTF. DNA of the CDR3: TGTGCCAGCAGTTACTCGATCACCTCGGGCTATGGCTACACCTTC.

This clonotype ranks as medium-sized. The rearrangement uses TRBV27 and TRBJ1-1; TRBD1 might be the D (6 bases). The CDR3 loop spans 16 amino acids. Deletions cut 5 bases from V and 5 bases from J, with 21 bases between. Germline V gene data show CDR1 as MNHEY and CDR2 as SMNVEV (reference sequence). The CDR3 spells CASSRGEQGWRTEAFF. The CDR3 DNA reads TGTGCCAGCAGTCGGGGGGAACAGGGTTGGAGGACTGAAGCTTTCTTT.

Ten or more counts support this clonotype. The chain links TRBV20-1 to TRBJ1-6; D perhaps matches TRBD1 (5 bases). Trimming shortened V by 2 bases and J by 0 bases, and 8 bases separated the two germline ends. The CDR3 contains 15 residues. Per germline, CDR1 DFQATT and CDR2 SNEGSKA (reference sequence). DNA of the CDR3: TGCAGTGCTAGACTTGGGGGCTCCTATAATTCACCCCTCCACTTT. Its translation is CSARLGGSYNSPLHF.